The TCR beta chain under discussion was sequenced for a study of blood T cell repertoires in COVID-19. Background on the study: The samples span acute and convalescent COVID-19 from the United States, Italy and Spain. The cDNA or gDNA used as material had been derived from T cells, B-cell-depleted T cells, or PBMCs.

CDR1 is SNHLY and CDR2 is FYNNEI in the germline V gene. CDR3 length: 14 residues. With V trimmed by 3 bases and J by 3 bases, 3 bases remained unmatched. Study processing details: Cell counts per sample came from amplifying reference gene primers. This table comes from immunoSEQ multiplex PCR, and its TCRdb copy is limited to in-frame clones, with some not included. That table furnishes V, J and clone size, whereas the DNA furnished D and trimming. The sample includes about 140,000 clones, roughly 88% of them seen just once. The rearrangement joins TRBV2 to TRBJ1-2, with 8 bases aligning to TRBD1. What was sequenced was peripheral blood. The TCR comes from a man aged 55 to 69 with active or convalescent COVID-19. CDR3 in DNA: TGTGCCAGCAGTGAGACAGGGGAGTACTATGGCTACACCTTC. Amino acid sequence: CASSETGEYYGYTF.